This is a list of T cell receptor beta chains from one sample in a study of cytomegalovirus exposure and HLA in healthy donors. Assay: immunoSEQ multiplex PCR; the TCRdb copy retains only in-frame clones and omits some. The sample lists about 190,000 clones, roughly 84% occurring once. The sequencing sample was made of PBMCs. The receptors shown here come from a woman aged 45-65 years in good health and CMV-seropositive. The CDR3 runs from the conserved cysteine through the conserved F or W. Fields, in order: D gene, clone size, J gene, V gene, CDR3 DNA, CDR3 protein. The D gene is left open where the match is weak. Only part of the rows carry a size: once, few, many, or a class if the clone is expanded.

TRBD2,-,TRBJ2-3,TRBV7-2,TGTGCCAGCAGCCCGCGGGGGGGTAGCACAGATACGCAGTATTTT,CASSPRGGSTDTQYF
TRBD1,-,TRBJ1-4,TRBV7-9,TGTGCCAGCAGCCCGAAGGGGACAGGGTATATAGGATCTAATGAAAAACTGTTTTTT,CASSPKGTGYIGSNEKLFF
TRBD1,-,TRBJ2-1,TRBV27,TGTGCCAGCAGTTTCCGGGACAGGGGGCGCGGTGAGCAGTTCTTC,CASSFRDRGRGEQFF
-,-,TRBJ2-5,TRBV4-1,TGCGCCAGCAGCCAAGATACCGAGATAGGGGGGGGGCCGTTGGAGACCCAGTACTTC,CASSQDTEIGGGPLETQYF
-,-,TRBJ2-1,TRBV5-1,TGCGCCAGCACCCAAAGGCAGGGCTCCTACAATGAGCAGTTCTTC,CASTQRQGSYNEQFF
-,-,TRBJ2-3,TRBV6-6,TGTGCCAGCAGTTACGCCCTAGCCGCAGATACGCAGTATTTT,CASSYALAADTQYF
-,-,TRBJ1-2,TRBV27,TGTGCCAGCAGGGGGGGGGCTGTCTATGGCTACACCTTC,CASRGGAVYGYTF
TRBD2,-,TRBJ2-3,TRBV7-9,TGTGCCAGCAGCTCTAGCGGGGCTGGGTGGACAGATACGCAGTATTTT,CASSSSGAGWTDTQYF
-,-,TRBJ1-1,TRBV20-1,TGCAGTGCTAGTGGGCAGGGAGAAGCTTTCTTT,CSASGQGEAFF
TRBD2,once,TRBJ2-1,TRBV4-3,TGCGCCAGCAGCCAAGATGCAACTAGCGGGGACAATGAGCAGTTCTTC,CASSQDATSGDNEQFF
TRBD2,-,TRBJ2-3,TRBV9,TGTGCCAGCAGCGTAAAAGCTGGGGAGCGGGGGGGCTCAGATACGCAGTATTTT,CASSVKAGERGGSDTQYF
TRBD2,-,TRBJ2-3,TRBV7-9,TGTGCCAGCAGCATGCAGCGGGGAGAGAGCACAGATACGCAGTATTTT,CASSMQRGESTDTQYF
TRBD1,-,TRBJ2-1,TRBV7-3,TGTGCCAGCAGCTCGGGACAGGGGTGGGGTGAGCAGTTCTTC,CASSSGQGWGEQFF
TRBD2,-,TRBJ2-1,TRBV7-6,TGTGCCAGCAGCTTAGCGCAGGCGGGGGGGTACAATGAGCAGTTCTTC,CASSLAQAGGYNEQFF
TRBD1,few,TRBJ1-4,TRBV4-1,TGCGCCAGCAGCGCCTCCGGGACAGCTAATGAAAAACTGTTTTTT,CASSASGTANEKLFF
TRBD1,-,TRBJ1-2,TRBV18,TGTGCCAGCTCACCTGGGAGACAGGGTGCTGGCTACACCTTC,CASSPGRQGAGYTF